A single T cell receptor (beta chain) is shown here with its context. Antigen specificity is unknown. The data derive from a study of T cell repertoires in ileal Crohn's disease. Study-level findings and limits: Every patient over 26.8% clonality showed endoscopic recurrence.

Sequenced by immunoSEQ multiplex PCR; TCRdb stores in-frame clones only, minus some. This table holds several thousand clones, roughly 88% found once. The CDR3 contains 15 residues. The germline V gene has CDR1 MDHEN and CDR2 SYDVKM. Trimming left V 7 bases short and J 7 bases short, with 23 bases between. Eligibility required adulthood, ileal or ileocolonic Crohn's disease and indicated ileocolonic resection. This receptor was obtained from an adult with Crohn's disease. The sequenced material came from ileal tissue. The chain links TRBV28 to TRBJ2-7; D is perhaps TRBD2 (5 bases). CDR3 residues: CASISRAPGLAEQYF. The CDR3 DNA reads TGTGCCAGCATCTCCCGGGCTCCGGGTCTAGCAGAGCAGTACTTC.